This T cell receptor beta chain emerged from a study of blood T cells in healthy people across ages. Study background: The template switching approach captured approximately one barcoded beta molecule for every two T cells.

The CDR3 runs to 19 residues. V trimming: 2 bases; J trimming: 4 bases; junction bases outside the gene matches: 16. Germline assignment: CDR1 DFQATT and CDR2 SNEGSKA (reference sequence). Each sample gave at least 7 million isolated PBMCs. Primed by a sample-barcoded 5' primer and a J-beta primer mix, a second PCR proceeded for about 6 to 11 cycles. Paired-end reads containing CDR3 totaled no fewer than 3 million for each sample. One entry per CDR3 protein results from TCRdb running MiXCR on the 5' RACE reads. The sample has approximately 1.5 million distinct CDR3 sequences; 34% are singletons. The sequenced material came from blood. The TCR comes from a woman in her twenties or thirties in good health. This chain uses TRBV20-1 with TRBJ2-1, with 11 bases aligning to TRBD2. The chain's CDR3 is CSARLPGTSGVGTYNEQFF. Here the CDR3 DNA reads TGCAGTGCTAGACTCCCCGGGACTAGCGGAGTGGGGACATACAATGAGCAGTTCTTC.